This T cell receptor beta chain was retrieved from a study of blood T cell repertoires in COVID-19. About the research overall: PBMCs, B-cell-depleted T cells, or T cells provided the cDNA or gDNA that made up the material.

Germline V gene lookup returns CDR1 LGHDT and CDR2 YNNKEL (reference sequence). The germline V and J ends were trimmed by 0 bases and 9 bases, with 12 bases remaining between them. The CDR3 contains 15 residues. The table came from immunoSEQ multiplex PCR; TCRdb's copy has only in-frame clones and leaves some out. The table has a few hundred thousand clones, roughly 87% seen once. This clonotype was obtained from a man between 18 and 29 years old with acute COVID-19. Sequenced: PBMCs or T cells enriched from blood (not recorded which). The chain couples TRBV3-1 (or the pseudogene TRBV3-2) to TRBJ1-6, with D maybe TRBD1 (6 bases). The CDR3 bases are TGTGCCAGCAGCCAAGAGGGAACAGGGACTTCACCCCTCCACTTT. Protein sequence: CASSQEGTGTSPLHF.